This T cell receptor (beta chain) was retrieved from a study of blood T cell repertoires in COVID-19. The overall study: Researchers got acute and convalescent COVID-19 samples from the United States, Italy and Spain. PBMCs, B-cell-depleted T cells, or T cells were the source of the cDNA or gDNA that made up the material.

It was during active infection that Seattle patients were enrolled and then longitudinally followed. The CDR3 has 12 residues. The V end was cut by 9 bases, the J end by 1 base, with 9 bases between. Looked up from germline, CDR1 is MGHDK and CDR2 is SYGVNS. As processed by the authors: Amplified reference gene primers provided the basis for estimating nucleated cell counts. Repertoires were generated with immunoSEQ multiplex PCR, while TCRdb's copy carries only in-frame clones and drops some. Clone size and V and J calls were adopted from that table, with D and trimming inferred from the DNA. The sample lists 350,000 or so clones, about 92% occurring once.

The chain links TRBV25-1 to TRBJ1-2; D might be TRBD1 (6 bases). The source material was peripheral blood. This receptor was identified in a woman aged 55-75 years with COVID-19, enrolled during active disease. The CDR3 coding sequence is TGTGCCAGTAGACAGGATAACTATGGCTACACCTTC. Translation: CASRQDNYGYTF.